The 27 T cell receptor beta chains below were found in one sample sequenced in a study of cytomegalovirus exposure and HLA in healthy donors. Method: immunoSEQ multiplex PCR; TCRdb's copy keeps in-frame clones and lacks some. The table includes about 330,000 clones, about 85% detected once. Source material: PBMCs. Receptors were obtained from a woman aged 25 to 39 in good health and CMV-seropositive.

The V gene is TRBV19, the J gene TRBJ2-7, with 13 bases lining up with TRBD2. The CDR3 runs to 14 residues. Germline V gene sequence: CDR1 LNHDA, CDR2 SQIVND (reference sequence). J gave up 0 bases and V 9 bases, and 2 bases lay outside the gene matches. The CDR3 protein is CASRTSGSSYEQYF. The CDR3 nucleotides are TGTGCCAGCCGGACTAGCGGGAGCTCCTACGAGCAGTACTTC.

The chain joins TRBV4-1 to TRBJ2-7; 8 bases match TRBD2. Germline V gene data show CDR1 as MGHRA and CDR2 as YSYEKL. The CDR3 totals 14 residues. V dropped 0 bases and J dropped 3; count of bases not matched to a gene: 1. CDR3 loop: CASSQDGGVYEQYF. The CDR3 nucleotides read TGCGCCAGCAGCCAAGACGGGGGGGTCTACGAGCAGTACTTC.

V and J are TRBV7-9 and TRBJ2-1, with 8 positions matching TRBD2. CDR3 length: 16 amino acids. V dropped 3 bases and J dropped 6; count of bases not matched to a gene: 10. CDR1 and CDR2 from the germline V gene are SEHNR and FQNEAQ (reference sequence). CDR3 sequence reads: CASSFVPGLVPNEQFF. The CDR3, as DNA: TGTGCCAGCAGCTTCGTACCGGGACTAGTCCCCAATGAGCAGTTCTTC.

The chain uses TRBV18 and TRBJ2-7; the D gene is possibly TRBD1 (5 bases). CDR3 length: 15 residues. Germline loops: CDR1 KGHSH, CDR2 LQKENI. V lost 2 bases to trimming and J lost 0 bases, with 11 bases between them. In DNA form, the CDR3 reads TGTGCCAGCTCACCAGGGCAGGGCAGCTCCTACGAGCAGTACTTC. Translating it yields CASSPGQGSSYEQYF.

This clone was found a few times. This chain connects TRBV11-2 to TRBJ1-6; 7 nucleotides agree with TRBD1. Germline CDR1 and CDR2: SGHAT and FQNNGV. V lost 5 bases, J lost 9 bases, and 10 bases stayed unmatched. There are 15 residues in the CDR3. The DNA for the CDR3 is TGTGCCAGCAGCGTCCAAAGACAGGGAGGTTCACCCCTCCACTTT. This sequence encodes CASSVQRQGGSPLHF.

J is TRBJ2-1 and V is TRBV4-3; no reliable D call. The length of the CDR3 is 13 residues. The germline V and J ends were trimmed by 4 bases and 6 bases, with 10 bases remaining between them. CDR1 and CDR2 from the germline V gene are LGHNA and YSLEER. CDR3 in amino acids: CASSLHYFNEQFF. CDR3 bases: TGCGCCAGCAGCCTTCACTACTTCAATGAGCAGTTCTTC.

The V gene is TRBV20-1, the J gene TRBJ2-5; D unclear. V shed 6 bases and J shed 5 bases, with 10 bases lying between them. The germline gives CDR1 DFQATT, CDR2 SNEGSKA (reference sequence). This CDR3 has 11 amino acids. CDR3 nucleotides: TGCAGTGCCGCTAGTGTGGAGACCCAGTACTTC. Its protein product is CSAASVETQYF.

V and J are TRBV13 and TRBJ2-7, with 8 bases that match TRBD1. Trimming took 4 bases from V and 0 from J; bases not matched to a gene: 5. This CDR3 region has 15 residues. Per the germline V gene, CDR1 is PRHDT and CDR2 is FYEKMQ (reference sequence). The CDR3: CASSSGQDSSYEQYF. The CDR3 nucleotides read TGTGCCAGCAGCTCGGGACAGGACAGCTCCTACGAGCAGTACTTC.

The chain joins TRBV29-1 to TRBJ1-1; perhaps TRBD1 as D (5 bases). V lost 6 bases and J lost 0, with 14 bases in between. The CDR3 length is 14 residues. The germline CDR1 and CDR2 sequences are SQVTM and ANQGSEA. The CDR3 sequence: CSVAGTPMNTEAFF. In DNA form, the CDR3 reads TGCAGCGTCGCAGGGACGCCGATGAACACTGAAGCTTTCTTT.

The rearrangement uses TRBV30 and TRBJ2-7; 12 bases are shared with TRBD2. The CDR3 loop spans 14 amino acids. The V and J ends lost 2 bases and 5 bases, in that order; junction bases with no gene match: 4. Germline CDR1 reads GTSNPN; CDR2 reads SVGIG (reference sequence). The CDR3 bases are TGTGCCTGGAGTCTAGCGGGAGGGCTCAACGAGCAGTACTTC. Amino acids: CAWSLAGGLNEQYF.

V gene TRBV5-6 combines with J gene TRBJ2-2; 10 bases align to TRBD1. CDR3 length: 18 amino acids. Losses at the gene ends were 3 bases for V and 3 bases for J; bases not matched to a gene: 11. Per germline, CDR1 SGHDT and CDR2 YYEEEE. The CDR3 loop is CASSWGTGEGWDTGELFF. The CDR3 DNA reads as TGTGCCAGCAGCTGGGGGACAGGGGAAGGTTGGGACACCGGGGAGCTGTTTTTT.

This rearrangement joins TRBV9 to TRBJ2-7, with D perhaps matching TRBD1 or TRBD2 (5 bases each). The V gene lost 2 bases and the J gene lost 0 bases, with 15 bases spanning the gap. Germline lookup yields CDR1 SGDLS and CDR2 YYNGEE. This CDR3 has 16 residues. CDR3 amino acids: CASSVAPGHNSYEQYF. DNA of the CDR3: TGTGCCAGCAGCGTCGCTCCGGGGCACAACTCCTACGAGCAGTACTTC.

J is TRBJ1-3 and V is TRBV30; D unclear. CDR3 length: 15 residues. Trimming took off 0 bases at V and 1 base at J, with 10 bases between the two ends. Germline assignment: CDR1 GTSNPN and CDR2 SVGIG (reference sequence). The CDR3 DNA reads TGTGCCTGGAGTGTACTTGACTTTTCTGGAAACACCATATATTTT. Amino acid sequence: CAWSVLDFSGNTIYF.

The chain joins TRBV5-1 to TRBJ1-1, with D possibly TRBD1 on 5 matching bases. CDR1 and CDR2 from the germline V gene are SGHRS and YFSETQ. This CDR3 spans 15 amino acids. V shed 1 base and J shed 0 bases, with 10 bases lying between them. The CDR3 loop reads CASSLNDRVNTEAFF. The CDR3 region has the DNA TGCGCCAGCAGCTTGAACGACAGAGTGAACACTGAAGCTTTCTTT.

In its sample, this clone was seen once. The rearrangement uses TRBV5-4 and TRBJ2-2; D is unclear. The CDR3 covers 15 residues. Per germline, CDR1 SGHNT and CDR2 YYREEE (reference sequence). V lost 7 bases and J 1 base, leaving 14 bases between the germline ends. CDR3 residues: CASGQTTGNTGELFF. The DNA of the CDR3 is TGTGCCAGCGGCCAGACGACCGGGAACACCGGGGAGCTGTTTTTT.

The rearrangement uses TRBV28 and TRBJ2-6, with D unresolved. CDR3 size: 13 residues. Germline lookup yields CDR1 MDHEN and CDR2 SYDVKM. The ends were cut back, 8 bases at V and 2 bases at J, with 7 bases in the middle. The CDR3 spells CASAEPGANVLTF. The CDR3 DNA reads TGTGCCAGCGCCGAGCCTGGGGCCAACGTCCTGACTTTC.

The gene calls are TRBV7-8 and TRBJ2-1, with 11 bases lining up with TRBD2. The V and J ends lost 2 bases and 2 bases, in that order; junction bases with no gene match: 8. CDR1 is SGHVS and CDR2 is FQNEAQ in the germline V gene. This CDR3 has 18 residues. CDR3 sequence reads: CASSLRRSSGRTYNEQFF. The DNA of the CDR3 is TGTGCCAGCAGCTTAAGGAGATCTAGCGGGAGGACCTACAATGAGCAGTTCTTC.

This chain uses TRBV4-2 with TRBJ2-1; D is unresolved. V was cut by 3 bases and J by 1 base, with 4 bases left in between. The CDR3 is 13 residues long. Germline assignment: CDR1 LGHNA and CDR2 YNFKEQ. The CDR3 loop is CASSHSSYNEQFF. The CDR3 DNA reads TGTGCCAGCAGCCACTCTTCCTACAATGAGCAGTTCTTC.

The gene calls are TRBV5-1 and TRBJ1-2; 7 nucleotides line up with TRBD1. Germline V gene sequence: CDR1 SGHRS, CDR2 YFSETQ. The V segment lost 6 bases and the J segment 0 bases; nucleotides outside the gene matches: 8. This CDR3 is 15 amino acids long. CDR3 protein: CASNERTGSNYGYTF. CDR3 nucleotide sequence: TGCGCCAGCAACGAGCGGACAGGATCTAACTATGGCTACACCTTC.

The genes are TRBV5-4 and TRBJ2-7; D ambiguous. V was cut by 4 bases and J by 2 bases, with 16 bases left in between. CDR1 SGHNT and CDR2 YYREEE come from the germline V gene (reference sequence). The CDR3 covers 15 residues. CDR3 amino acids: CASSDQKRQPYEQYF. CDR3 nucleotides: TGTGCCAGCAGCGATCAGAAACGCCAACCCTACGAGCAGTACTTC.

The chain is built from TRBV2 and TRBJ1-2; no reliable D call. Trimming pared 3 bases from V and 4 bases from J, leaving 9 bases between. This CDR3 contains 13 residues. Germline CDR1 reads SNHLY; CDR2 reads FYNNEI. This CDR3 reads CASSELLGYGYTF. The CDR3 coding sequence is TGTGCCAGCAGTGAGTTGTTGGGCTATGGCTACACCTTC.

The sample holds a few counts of this clone. V usage is TRBV29-1 and J usage is TRBJ1-1; D gene ambiguous. Germline loops: CDR1 SQVTM, CDR2 ANQGSEA. V was clipped by 8 bases and J by 0 bases, with 4 bases between them. There are 10 residues in the CDR3. CDR3 nucleotides: TGCAGCTCGATGAACACTGAAGCTTTCTTT. Translating gives CSSMNTEAFF.

The CDR3 reads CASSMTGNTDTQYF. The CDR3 DNA reads as TGTGCCAGCAGTATGACAGGTAACACAGATACGCAGTATTTT. V gene TRBV28 combines with J gene TRBJ2-3; tentative D call: TRBD1 (6 bases). Germline values: CDR1 MDHEN, CDR2 SYDVKM. CDR3 length: 14 amino acids. Trimming removed 5 bases from V and 2 bases from J, with 11 bases in between.

The genes are TRBV19 and TRBJ2-3; unclear D gene. CDR3 size: 13 residues. CDR1 is LNHDA, CDR2 SQIVND, per germline (reference sequence). V was shortened by 3 bases and J by 2 bases, with 6 bases between the two germline ends. The CDR3 region has the DNA TGTGCCAGTAGTATCCAACACACAGATACGCAGTATTTT. Residues: CASSIQHTDTQYF.

The table lists this clone with a few counts. The V and J genes are TRBV4-3 and TRBJ1-2; tentative D call: TRBD1 (6 bases). V lost 4 bases to trimming and J lost 5 bases, with 17 bases between them. Per germline, CDR1 LGHNA and CDR2 YSLEER. The CDR3 is made up of 15 amino acids. CDR3 DNA sequence: TGCGCCAGCAGCCCTAATGTCGGACAGATTTATGGCTACACCTTC. Protein sequence: CASSPNVGQIYGYTF.

This sequence joins TRBV28 and TRBJ2-7; 7 nucleotides line up with TRBD1. Per the germline V gene, CDR1 is MDHEN and CDR2 is SYDVKM. The CDR3 totals 13 residues. J gave up 2 bases and V 6 bases, and 4 bases lay outside the gene matches. The CDR3 loop is CASRRGQAYEQYF. The CDR3 DNA is TGTGCCAGCAGACGTGGACAGGCCTACGAGCAGTACTTC.

The CDR3 DNA follows: TGCGCCAGCAGCTTGAATGCCTACGAGCAGTACTTC. This encodes CASSLNAYEQYF. The chain uses TRBV5-1 and TRBJ2-7, with no clear D. V was pared by 1 base and J by 2 bases, with 4 bases between. Germline loops: CDR1 SGHRS, CDR2 YFSETQ. The CDR3 sequence is 12 residues long. The variable domain in full, completed from reference TRBV5-1 and TRBJ2-7, reads KAGVTQTPRYLIKTRGQQVTLSCSPISGHRSVSWYQQTPGQGLQFLFEYFSETQRNKGNFPGRFSGRQFSNSRSEMNVSTLELGDSALYLCASSLNAYEQYFGPGTRLTVT.